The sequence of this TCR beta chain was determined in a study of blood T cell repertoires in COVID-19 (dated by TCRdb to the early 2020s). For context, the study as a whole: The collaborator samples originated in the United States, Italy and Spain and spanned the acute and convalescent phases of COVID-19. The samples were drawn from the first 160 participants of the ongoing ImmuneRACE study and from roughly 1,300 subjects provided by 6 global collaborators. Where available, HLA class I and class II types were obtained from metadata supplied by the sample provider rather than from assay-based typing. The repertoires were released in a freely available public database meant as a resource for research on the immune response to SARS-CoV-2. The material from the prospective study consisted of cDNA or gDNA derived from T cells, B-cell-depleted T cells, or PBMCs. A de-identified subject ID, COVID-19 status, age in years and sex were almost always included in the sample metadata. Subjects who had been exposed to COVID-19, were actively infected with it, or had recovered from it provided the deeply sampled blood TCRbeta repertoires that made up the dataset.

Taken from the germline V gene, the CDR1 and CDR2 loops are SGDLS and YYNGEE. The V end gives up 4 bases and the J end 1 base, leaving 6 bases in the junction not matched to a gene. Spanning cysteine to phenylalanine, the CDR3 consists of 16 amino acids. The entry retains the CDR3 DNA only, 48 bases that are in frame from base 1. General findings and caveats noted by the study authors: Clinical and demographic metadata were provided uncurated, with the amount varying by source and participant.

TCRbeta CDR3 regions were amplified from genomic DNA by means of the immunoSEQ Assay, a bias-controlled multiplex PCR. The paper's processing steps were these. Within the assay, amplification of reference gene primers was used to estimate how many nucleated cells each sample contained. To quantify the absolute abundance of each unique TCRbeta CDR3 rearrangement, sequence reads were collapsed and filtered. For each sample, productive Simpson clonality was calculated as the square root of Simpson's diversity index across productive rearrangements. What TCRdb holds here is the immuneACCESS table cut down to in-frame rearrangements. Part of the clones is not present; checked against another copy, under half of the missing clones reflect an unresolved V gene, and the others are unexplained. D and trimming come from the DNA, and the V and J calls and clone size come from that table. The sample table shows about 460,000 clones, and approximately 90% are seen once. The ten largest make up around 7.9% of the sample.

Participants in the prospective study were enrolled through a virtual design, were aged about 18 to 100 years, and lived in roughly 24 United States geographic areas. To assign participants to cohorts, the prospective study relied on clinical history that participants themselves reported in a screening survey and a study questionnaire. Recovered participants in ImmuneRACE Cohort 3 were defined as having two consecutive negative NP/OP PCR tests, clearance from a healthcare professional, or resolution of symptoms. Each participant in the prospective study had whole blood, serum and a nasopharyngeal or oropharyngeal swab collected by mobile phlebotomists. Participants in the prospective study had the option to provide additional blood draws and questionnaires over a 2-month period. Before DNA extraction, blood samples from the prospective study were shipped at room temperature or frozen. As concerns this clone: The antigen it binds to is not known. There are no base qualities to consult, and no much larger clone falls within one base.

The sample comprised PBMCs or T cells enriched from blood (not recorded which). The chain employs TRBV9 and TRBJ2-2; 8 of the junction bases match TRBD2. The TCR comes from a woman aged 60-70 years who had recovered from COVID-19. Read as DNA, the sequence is TGTGCCAGCAGCACTCGGGGGGGACAGAACACCGGGGAGCTGTTTTTT. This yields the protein CASSTRGGQNTGELFF.